The 26 T cell receptor beta chains presented below share a single source sample, sequenced in a study of T cell clonality in common variable immunodeficiency. Clones were read by immunoSEQ multiplex PCR, and TCRdb kept only the in-frame ones, dropping some. The sample lists roughly 79,000 clones, none appearing once, the ten largest making up 0.75% to 1%. Sequenced material: peripheral blood mononuclear cells. These receptors all come from a person aged 18 to 69 in good health.

This clone was observed at least ten times. The read is 3 residues too short to cover the CDR3 end, so that end is filled in from the germline J gene. The V and J genes are TRBV5-4 and TRBJ2-5; TRBD2 matches at 12 bases. The CDR3 extends over 16 amino acids. Per germline, CDR1 SGHNT and CDR2 YYREEE (reference sequence). The ends lost 1 base at V and 5 bases at J; junction bases unmatched: 6. CDR3 DNA (partial): TGTGCCAGCAGCTTGACTAGCGGGAGGACCGGCGAGACC. It translates to CASSLTSGRTGET. The CDR3 in its entirety is CASSLTSGRTGETQYF. Based on the CDR3 plus reference TRBV5-4 and TRBJ2-5, the full variable domain is ETGVTQSPTHLIKTRGQQVTLRCSSQSGHNTVSWYQQALGQGPQFIFQYYREEENGRGNFPPRFSGLQFPNYSSELNVNALELDDSALYLCASSLTSGRTGETQYFGPGTRLLVL.

This clone was observed at least ten times. Read coverage stops 3 residues before the CDR3 terminus; the germline J gene supplies the remainder. The rearrangement joins TRBV20-1 to TRBJ2-7; TRBD2 aligns across 10 bases. The CDR3 contains 12 residues. V shed 4 bases, J shed 3 bases, and the junction held 0 bases outside the gene matches. Germline V lookup: CDR1 DFQATT, CDR2 SNEGSKA (reference sequence). The DNA read from the CDR3 is TGCAGTGCTACTAGCGGGAGCTACGAG. It translates to CSATSGSYE. The full CDR3 protein reads CSATSGSYEQYF.

This clone was picked up many times. The read comes to an end 3 residues before the CDR3 does, leaving the germline J gene to fill in the end. This sequence joins TRBV11-2 and TRBJ2-7; 8 bases are shared with TRBD2. The V gene end was trimmed by 4 bases and the J gene end by 1 base; junction bases not matched to a gene: 6. The CDR3 loop spans 15 amino acids. CDR1 and CDR2 from the germline V gene are SGHAT and FQNNGV. The sequenced CDR3 bases are TGTGCCAGCAGCTCGGTAGCGGGAACGTCCTACGAG. The encoded protein is CASSSVAGTSYE. The full CDR3 protein reads CASSSVAGTSYEQYF.

This clone showed up many times. The read stops 3 residues short of the end of the CDR3; the missing end is completed from the germline J gene. The chain uses TRBV20-1 and TRBJ1-3, with D perhaps TRBD1 (6 bases). Trimming removed 7 bases at V and 0 bases at J, with 13 bases between. Germline CDR1 and CDR2: DFQATT and SNEGSKA (reference sequence). The CDR3 runs 14 residues. CDR3: CSVPTGPSGNTIYF. The covered CDR3 bases are TGCAGTGTACCGACAGGACCCTCTGGAAACACC.

The table lists this clone with a few counts. The read terminates 3 residues ahead of where the CDR3 ends, so the germline J gene completes it. This chain joins TRBV7-6 and TRBJ2-7, with TRBD2 as a possible D gene (5 bases). V gave up 1 base and J gave up 0 bases, with 10 bases separating them. CDR1 is SGHVS, CDR2 FNYEAQ, per germline. This CDR3 region has 15 residues. The covered CDR3 bases are TGTGCCAGCAGCTTAGGACTACGCAGCTCCTACGAG. This encodes CASSLGLRSSYE. The entire CDR3 protein reads CASSLGLRSSYEQYF.

Many counts were recorded for this clone. The CDR3 end lies 3 residues beyond the end of the read and is filled in from the germline J gene. The gene calls are TRBV19 and TRBJ2-3, with 14 bases aligning to TRBD2. Unmatched junction bases numbered 12, after V lost 9 bases and J lost 7 bases. Germline V gene data show CDR1 as LNHDA and CDR2 as SQIVND (reference sequence). CDR3 length equals 16 residues. CDR3 in amino acids: CASRLAGGPNTHTQYF. The CDR3 bases that were read are TGTGCCAGCAGACTAGCGGGAGGGCCAAACACTCATACG.

The sample holds many counts of this clone. The read ends 3 residues early relative to the CDR3; the germline J gene fills the gap. The chain has TRBV12-3 or TRBV12-4 and TRBJ2-2; tentatively, D is TRBD1 (6 bases). Trimming took 5 bases from V and 6 from J, leaving 10 bases between them. This CDR3 has 13 residues. The CDR3 here is CASSTGFPGELFF. CDR3 DNA (partial): TGTGCCAGCAGTACAGGGTTTCCCGGGGAG.

This clone appeared many times. The read terminates 3 residues before the CDR3 end, so the remaining end is supplied by the germline J gene. The V gene is TRBV15, the J gene TRBJ2-7; TRBD1 matches 10 bases. CDR1 and CDR2 from the germline V gene are LNHNV and YYDKDF (reference sequence). This CDR3 is built from 18 residues. Trimming cost V 3 bases and J 2 bases; bases outside gene matches: 13. CDR3 DNA (partial): TGTGCCACCAGCAGCCATCCGGGACAGGGGCCTGAACCCTACGAG. Protein sequence: CATSSHPGQGPEPYE. The complete CDR3 sequence is CATSSHPGQGPEPYEQYF.

In this sample, this clone turned up many times. The read gets to within 3 residues of the CDR3 end, and the germline J gene fills in the rest. This sequence joins TRBV18 and TRBJ2-3; TRBD1 might be the D (6 bases). V was shortened by 3 bases and J by 2 bases, with 12 bases between the two germline ends. The CDR3 loop spans 15 amino acids. Germline CDR1 is KGHSH and CDR2 is LQKENI. CDR3 sequence: CASSPMGTHTDTQYF. Partial CDR3 DNA: TGTGCCAGCTCACCCATGGGGACACACACAGATACG.

Ten or more counts support this clone. The read ends 3 residues early relative to the CDR3; the germline J gene fills the gap. The chain couples TRBV10-2 to TRBJ2-3, with D unresolved. V was shortened by 2 bases and J by 0 bases, with 6 bases between the two germline ends. Germline CDR1 and CDR2: WSHSY and SAAADI. This CDR3 region has 14 residues. The sequenced CDR3 bases are TGCGCCAGCAGTGAGGCGTCTAGCACAGATACG. Protein product: CASSEASSTDT. The whole CDR3 protein is CASSEASSTDTQYF.

This clone has a count of ten or more. The read gets to within 3 residues of the CDR3 end, and the germline J gene fills in the rest. The V call is TRBV7-3, the J call TRBJ2-7; possibly TRBD2 for D (5 bases). Germline V CDR1 and CDR2: SGHTA, FQGTGA. The germline V and J ends were trimmed by 5 bases and 3 bases, with 11 bases remaining between them. This CDR3 region has 13 residues. CDR3 protein: CASSAGPGYEQYF. The CDR3 bases that were read are TGTGCCAGCAGCGCGGGTCCGGGCTACGAG.

This clone was seen many times. The CDR3 is cut off 3 residues early in the read; its end comes from the germline J gene. The chain recombines TRBV5-4 with TRBJ2-3; D call uncertain. V was shortened by 5 bases and J by 8 bases, with 6 bases between the two germline ends. The CDR3 covers 10 residues. In germline, CDR1 is SGHNT, CDR2 YYREEE (reference sequence). CDR3 DNA, as far as it was read: TGTGCCAGCAGTCTACTTACG. The encoded protein is CASSLLT. The entire CDR3 sequence reads CASSLLTQYF. Together with reference TRBV5-4 and TRBJ2-3, the CDR3 gives the full variable domain: ETGVTQSPTHLIKTRGQQVTLRCSSQSGHNTVSWYQQALGQGPQFIFQYYREEENGRGNFPPRFSGLQFPNYSSELNVNALELDDSALYLCASSLLTQYFGPGTRLTVL.

There are many counts of this clone. One end of the junction does not line up with germline, which may come from a read error. The read falls 3 residues short of the CDR3 end, and the missing part is taken from the germline J gene. The chain carries TRBV7-7 and TRBJ2-1, with 7 bases lining up with TRBD2. Germline V gene lookup returns CDR1 SSHAT and CDR2 FNYEAQ (reference sequence). The CDR3 sequence is 14 residues long. Partial CDR3 DNA: TGTGCTAGCAGCTTACGACTAGCTTCCAATGAG. It yields the protein CASSLRLASNE. The entire CDR3 protein reads CASSLRLASNEQFF. The full variable domain, its missing parts supplied by reference TRBV7-7 and TRBJ2-1, is GAGVSQSPRYKVTKRGQDVTLRCDPISSHATLYWYQQALGQGPEFLTYFNYEAQPDKSGLPSDRFSAERPEGSISTLTIQRTEQRDSAMYRCASSLRLASNEQFFGPGTRLTVL.

Ten or more counts support this clone. The CDR3 end lies 3 residues beyond the end of the read and is filled in from the germline J gene. The gene calls are TRBV18 and TRBJ2-2; D is unclear. Germline-derived CDR1 and CDR2 are KGHSH and LQKENI. The CDR3 has 14 amino acids. V was cut by 1 base and J by 6 bases, with 9 bases left in between. The covered CDR3 bases are TGTGCCAGCTCACCACTTCCGGGTCCCGGGGAG. It encodes CASSPLPGPGE. The whole CDR3 sequence is CASSPLPGPGELFF.

This clone was seen many times. The read comes to an end 3 residues before the CDR3 does, leaving the germline J gene to fill in the end. The chain is built from TRBV11-2 and TRBJ2-7; 9 nucleotides line up with TRBD1. CDR1 and CDR2 from the germline V gene are SGHAT and FQNNGV. This CDR3 comprises 15 residues. V shed 5 bases, J shed 4 bases, and the junction held 9 bases outside the gene matches. CDR3 loop: CASSTPGTGMYEQYF. CDR3 DNA (partial): TGTGCCAGCAGCACGCCCGGGACAGGGATGTACGAG.

Ten or more counts support this clone. The CDR3 end lies 3 residues beyond the end of the read and is filled in from the germline J gene. This chain uses TRBV9 with TRBJ2-2; 8 bases are a match to TRBD2. The V gene's germline CDR1 is SGDLS and CDR2 YYNGEE. Losses at the gene ends were 3 bases for V and 6 bases for J; bases not matched to a gene: 7. The CDR3 spans 15 residues. The sequenced CDR3 bases are TGTGCCAGCAGCGCACGGACTAGCAATCCCGGGGAG. Translating gives CASSARTSNPGE. The CDR3 reads in full as CASSARTSNPGELFF.

This clone was observed many times. The missing CDR3 end, 3 residues past where the read stops, is filled in from the germline J gene. This chain joins TRBV7-2 and TRBJ2-7; TRBD2 matches at 9 bases. The CDR3 extends over 15 amino acids. The junction had 9 bases not matched to a gene; V was cut back by 3 bases and J by 6 bases. Germline values: CDR1 SGHTA, CDR2 FQGNSA. CDR3 DNA, as far as it was read: TGTGCCAGCAGCTTCGGGACTAGCCTGTTCGGCGAG. Translated, it gives CASSFGTSLFGE. The whole CDR3 protein reads CASSFGTSLFGEQYF.

The sample holds many counts of this clone. CDR3 DNA, as far as it was read: TGCGCCAGCAGCTTGAGCCAGGCCCAAGAGACC. Translation gives CASSLSQAQET. The CDR3 in full is CASSLSQAQETQYF. The chain combines TRBV5-1 with TRBJ2-5; D remains unclear. The CDR3 goes on 3 residues after the read ends, and that part is filled in from the germline J gene. The V end lost 1 base, the J end lost 1 base, and 8 bases lay between the germline ends. Germline CDR1 SGHRS, CDR2 YFSETQ. This CDR3 comprises 14 residues.

This clone appeared many times. The read finishes 3 residues shy of the CDR3 end, and the germline J gene is used to complete it. The chain couples TRBV7-6 to TRBJ2-1, with 7 bases aligning to TRBD2. The CDR3 has 15 amino acids. Germline assignment: CDR1 SGHVS and CDR2 FNYEAQ. Trimming cost V 4 bases and J 2 bases; bases outside gene matches: 5. CDR3 sequence: CASSSGLVTYNEQFF. CDR3 DNA, as far as it was read: TGTGCCAGCAGCTCCGGACTAGTAACCTACAATGAG.

This clone showed up many times. Sequencing ends 3 residues short of the CDR3 end; the germline J gene provides the rest. This chain links TRBV7-2 with TRBJ2-6; D gene unclear. Trimming removed 1 base at V and 4 bases at J, with 8 bases between. This CDR3 region has 15 residues. Germline CDR1 SGHTA, CDR2 FQGNSA. Partial CDR3 DNA: TGTGCCAGCAGCTTAGGCCCGGTGGGGGCCAACGTC. This gives the protein CASSLGPVGANV. The full CDR3 reads CASSLGPVGANVLTF.

This clone has a count of ten or more. Read sequence stops 3 residues before the CDR3 end, and the germline J gene provides the missing end. This chain uses TRBV28 with TRBJ2-7, with 8 positions matching TRBD1. Per the germline V gene, CDR1 is MDHEN and CDR2 is SYDVKM. This CDR3 comprises 15 residues. Trimming at V came to 6 bases and at J to 3 bases, leaving 10 bases not matched to a gene. Partial CDR3 DNA: TGTGCCAGCAGGATTCCGGGACAGGTTAACTACGAG. As protein: CASRIPGQVNYE. In full, the CDR3 reads CASRIPGQVNYEQYF.

This clone was recorded many times. The read ends 3 residues shy of where the CDR3 ends; the end is completed using the germline J gene. V is TRBV20-1 and J is TRBJ2-7; D may be TRBD1 or TRBD2 (6 bases each). The CDR3 length is 15 residues. V lost 4 bases and J lost 5, with 21 bases in between. The V gene's germline CDR1 is DFQATT and CDR2 SNEGSKA (reference sequence). CDR3 sequence reads: CSAKRGTGRHDEQYF. The CDR3 bases that were read are TGCAGTGCTAAGAGGGGAACAGGGAGGCACGACGAG.

This clone was recorded at least ten times. The read falls 3 residues short of the CDR3 end, and the missing part is taken from the germline J gene. The V gene is TRBV19, the J gene TRBJ2-2, with D maybe TRBD2 (5 bases). The CDR3 sequence is 15 residues long. The V gene's germline CDR1 is LNHDA and CDR2 SQIVND (reference sequence). Trimming cost V 5 bases and J 0 bases, with 10 bases left between them. CDR3 sequence reads: CASSPSGANTGELFF. The sequenced part of the CDR3 DNA is TGTGCCAGTAGTCCCAGCGGAGCGAACACCGGGGAG.

This clone was detected many times. The read finishes 3 residues shy of the CDR3 end, and the germline J gene is used to complete it. The chain couples TRBV12-3 or TRBV12-4 to TRBJ2-7; D may be TRBD2 (6 bases). V was shortened by 5 bases and J by 5 bases, with 19 bases between the two germline ends. The CDR3 covers 15 residues. Incomplete CDR3 DNA: TGTGCCAGCAGTCCCGGGGGTTTTCGTAGGGACGAG. This codes for CASSPGGFRRDE. The entire CDR3 protein reads CASSPGGFRRDEQYF.

This clone was found many times. The observed sequence ends 3 residues before the CDR3 terminus, with the missing tail filled in from the germline J gene. The chain combines TRBV6-1 with TRBJ1-2; 7 bases map to TRBD1. CDR1 is MNHNS, CDR2 SASEGT, per germline. This CDR3 has 15 residues. The V segment lost 0 bases and the J segment 4 bases; nucleotides outside the gene matches: 5. The sequenced part of the CDR3 DNA is TGTGCCAGCAGTGAAGCTACAGGGGACGGCTATGGC. This codes for CASSEATGDGYG. The full CDR3 protein is CASSEATGDGYGYTF.

Ten or more counts support this clone. Read data end 3 residues before the CDR3 end; the end is taken from the germline J gene. The rearrangement links TRBV5-1 to TRBJ2-7, with D possibly called TRBD1 or TRBD2 (5 bases each). Germline V CDR1 and CDR2: SGHRS, YFSETQ. Between the trimmed V and J ends, which lost 6 bases and 5 bases, there was a span of 15 bases. This CDR3 comprises 13 residues. CDR3 bases read: TGCGCCAGCACCGAGGGGTTTACGGACGAG. Protein: CASTEGFTDE. The entire CDR3 protein is CASTEGFTDEQYF.